The rows below give T cell receptor beta chains drawn from one sample of a study of long-term antiretroviral therapy in people with HIV. Some clones are missing from TCRdb's copy, which holds only in-frame ones; the method was immunoSEQ multiplex PCR. Among 25,000 to 35,000 clones listed, 94% were seen once. Specimen: unsorted PBMCs, collected just over 7.3 years after starting antiretroviral therapy. These TCRs come from a man in his fifties or sixties with HIV. The conserved cysteine and the conserved F or W are not part of the CDR3 here.

>TRBJ1-2|TRBV7-2|12
ASSQGGAVNGYT
>TRBJ2-1|TRBV25-1|14
ASSSLYRGGVNEQF
>TRBJ1-2|TRBV9|12
ASSVEGAVGGYT
>TRBJ1-5|TRBV5-6|14
ASSVGPGTGNQPQH
>TRBJ2-2|TRBV27|11
ASTGQNTGELF
>TRBJ2-7|TRBV10-3|12
AISVLGGSNEQY
>TRBJ1-2|TRBV7-8|10
ASSLGPGFHT
>TRBJ1-6|TRBV7-8|12
ASSFSGYNSPLH
>TRBJ2-2|TRBV5-1|12
ASSVTESTGELF
>TRBJ1-1|TRBV6-6|12
ASRPDRGITEAF
>TRBJ1-5|TRBV5-6|12
ASSSTASNQPQH
>TRBJ2-3|TRBV20-1|9
SATSRDTQY
>TRBJ1-6|TRBV4-1|15
ASSQVQPGTVRSPLH
>TRBJ2-3|TRBV10-1|12
ASSDSRATDTQY
>TRBJ1-6|TRBV28|12
ASSLPNIDSPLH
>TRBJ1-5|TRBV19|11
ASSIGGGQPQH
>TRBJ2-7|TRBV27|13
ASSLWGQGGYEQY
>TRBJ2-1|TRBV6-5|12
ASSYLGHYNEQF
>TRBJ2-7|TRBV6-6|13
ASSGLGTGGGEQY
>TRBJ2-4|TRBV11-2|13
ASRLDAGVANIQY
>TRBJ1-2|TRBV29-1|8
SAGDPGYT
>TRBJ1-2|TRBV2|10
ASSAGGNGYT
>TRBJ2-5|TRBV5-4|12
ASSLVQAQETQY
>TRBJ2-7|TRBV5-6|11
ASSLGYSYEQY
>TRBJ2-7|TRBV2|12
ASSDGRGPYEQY
>TRBJ1-1|TRBV7-2|13
ASSLTGFMNTEAF
>TRBJ2-1|TRBV4-1|14
ASSQDRVGAYNEQF
>TRBJ2-7|TRBV14|11
ASSPGPGGEQY
>TRBJ2-7|TRBV5-6|13
ASSETLGTAYEQY
>TRBJ1-4|TRBV2|11
ASSVTGGEKLF
>TRBJ2-1|TRBV4-2|12
ASSQRGGPNEQF
>TRBJ2-3|TRBV5-4|14
ASSRRLAGGQDTQY
>TRBJ2-3|TRBV18|14
ASSPGTGLDTDTQY
>TRBJ2-7|TRBV16|13
ASSHSPGQTYEQY
>TRBJ2-6|TRBV11-2|15
ASSLGASLSGANVLT
>TRBJ2-1|TRBV27|14
ASSPRLAGGYNEQF
>TRBJ1-6|TRBV10-3|11
AIRAAGQSPLH
>TRBJ2-1|TRBV9|9
ASSAHNEQF
>TRBJ2-1|TRBV5-4|14
ASSLGTGRTYNEQF
>TRBJ2-7|TRBV9|14
ASSGPGQGFSYEQY
>TRBJ2-1|TRBV13|9
ASSLHGEQF
>TRBJ2-3|TRBV9|13
ASSASGGGTDTQY
>TRBJ2-7|TRBV7-9|14
ASSFGASGRSYEQY
>TRBJ2-2|TRBV29-1|11
SVEGRGGGELF
>TRBJ1-1|TRBV6-1|10
ASSPGNTEAF
>TRBJ1-1|TRBV2|13
ASSEGQGADTEAF
>TRBJ1-5|TRBV6-6|13
ASSAGQGPNQPQH